The next 2 T cell receptor beta chains were all read from a single sample in a study of identical twins. MiXCR, run by TCRdb on the 5' RACE reads, gives a single entry per CDR3 protein. The table lists about 530,000 distinct CDR3 sequences, nearly 15% of them singletons. The data were also submitted as part of a second study, on yellow fever vaccine responses in identical twins.

Source material: CD4+ T cells sorted from blood. Receptor source: a woman aged 18-29 years in good health.

The chain uses TRBV18 and TRBJ2-5, with a weak D call TRBD2 (6 bases). The CDR3 sequence is 14 residues long. V was cut by 2 bases and J by 3 bases, with 10 bases left in between. Germline CDR1 and CDR2: KGHSH and LQKENI. The CDR3 bases are TGTGCCAGCTCACCAGACGGCGGGGAAGAGACCCAGTACTTC. Protein sequence: CASSPDGGEETQYF.

The chain is built from TRBV7-9 and TRBJ2-7; no clear D. CDR1 SEHNR and CDR2 FQNEAQ come from the germline V gene (reference sequence). CDR3 length: 11 residues. Trimming removed 5 bases at V and 9 bases at J, with 11 bases between. This chain's CDR3 is CASSPVGRQYF. In DNA, the CDR3 is TGTGCCAGCAGCCCCGTTGGCCGGCAGTACTTC.